Here is one T cell receptor (beta chain) with its context. Per the study methods: Estimated nucleated cell counts came from reference gene primer amplification. Sequenced by immunoSEQ multiplex PCR; TCRdb stores in-frame clones only, minus some. That table supplies the V and J calls and clone size; D and trimming were determined from the DNA. The top ten hold around 1.3% of the sample, which has a few hundred thousand clones, 75% to 85% seen once. Patients at the Seattle site were enrolled during active infection and followed longitudinally. The data are from a study of blood T cell repertoires in COVID-19. At the level of the study: There were acute and convalescent COVID-19 samples, and they came from the United States, Italy and Spain. Nucleic acid was either cDNA or gDNA, and it came from T cells, B-cell-depleted T cells, or PBMCs.

Looked up from germline, CDR1 is GTSNPN and CDR2 is SVGIG (reference sequence). This CDR3 comprises 13 residues. V was shortened by 0 bases and J by 1 base, with 6 bases between the two germline ends. The gene calls are TRBV30 and TRBJ1-1; D unclear. The sample consisted of peripheral blood. The TCR sequence derives from a woman in her twenties or thirties with COVID-19, enrolled during active disease. The CDR3 is CAWSVLRNTEAFF. The DNA for the CDR3 is TGTGCCTGGAGTGTATTGCGGAACACTGAAGCTTTCTTT.